This T cell receptor beta chain originates from a study of T cell responses to AZD1222 COVID-19 vaccine. Some clones are missing from TCRdb's copy, which holds only in-frame ones; the method was immunoSEQ multiplex PCR. The sample includes about 150,000 clones, about nine tenths of them seen just once. This CDR3 comprises 17 residues. V was pared by 0 bases and J by 0 bases, with 8 bases of the junction left unmatched. Germline CDR1 is MGHRA and CDR2 is YSYEKL. The sequenced sample was peripheral blood, obtained on day 0 of AZD1222 vaccination. The chain recombines TRBV4-1 with TRBJ2-7; 7 bases agree with TRBD2. The receptor was isolated from an adult in good health. This chain's CDR3 is CASSQEPESGNSYEQYF. The CDR3 DNA follows: TGCGCCAGCAGCCAAGAGCCCGAGAGCGGGAACTCCTACGAGCAGTACTTC.